This TCR beta chain was profiled in a study of naive and memory T cell subsets. Points from the study as a whole: The RNA method is potentially sensitive to activation and differentiation changes.

The sample holds a few counts of this clonotype. Its antigen is unidentified. The library had UMIs added by 3' ligation of an oligonucleotide to TCR cDNA. Adult healthy volunteers gave 2.5 ml peripheral blood for whole-blood RNA. Reverse transcription used DNase-treated unsorted total RNA, aiming for 1 to 1000 ng. Amplification of ligated cDNA took four PCR rounds with SP2 and nested alpha and beta constant primers. Alpha and beta constant region primers primed reverse transcription for blood and skin samples. TCRdb reprocessed the 5' RACE reads via MiXCR and lists one record per CDR3 protein. The table has roughly 62,000 distinct CDR3 sequences, 8% seen once; the top ten hold under 25%. The CDR3 runs to 15 residues. V lost 5 bases to trimming and J lost 3 bases, with 15 bases between them. The germline V gene has CDR1 SEHNR and CDR2 FQNEAQ (reference sequence).

This chain uses TRBV7-9 with TRBJ2-3, with a possible D match to TRBD2 (5 bases). The origin of this receptor is a female donor in good health. CDR3 in DNA: TGTGCCAGCAGCCCGCGACTATCAAAGACAGATACGCAGTATTTT. Protein product: CASSPRLSKTDTQYF.